This is a list of T cell receptor beta chains from one sample in a study of PD-L1 blockade in urothelial cancer. Libraries were prepared by immunoSEQ multiplex PCR; TCRdb keeps only in-frame clonotypes and omits some of them. The table includes 20,000 to 30,000 clones, 65% to 90% detected once. Material: PBMCs, obtained around atezolizumab (anti-PD-L1) treatment. Every receptor here comes from a man in his fifties or sixties with urothelial cancer. Both conserved end residues are part of each CDR3. The D gene is left open where the match is weak. Only part of the rows carry a size: once, few, many, or a class if the clone is expanded.

d_call j_call v_call clone_size cdr3_nt cdr3_aa
- TRBJ2-5 TRBV5-1 once TGCGCCAGCAGCTTGATCCCGGGAGTGGAAGAGACCCAGTACTTC CASSLIPGVEETQYF
TRBD2 TRBJ2-2 TRBV29-1 - TGCAGCGCCCCCTCGGGGGGGGTGAACACCGGGGAGCTGTTTTTT CSAPSGGVNTGELFF
- TRBJ2-7 TRBV29-1 - TGCAGCGTTGAACTTAAGGAGGAGACCTACGAGCAGTACTTC CSVELKEETYEQYF
- TRBJ1-2 TRBV2 - TGTGCCAGAAACGACGGTAAAGGGGTGTTCGCAAGTGGCTACACCTTC CARNDGKGVFASGYTF
- TRBJ2-5 TRBV19 - TGTGCCAGTTCTTTTTCGGTAAACCAAGAGACCCAGTACTTC CASSFSVNQETQYF
- TRBJ1-1 TRBV25-1 - TGTGCCACCGAGCTACGGACTGAAGCTTTCTTT CATELRTEAFF
- TRBJ1-5 TRBV5-1 - TGCGCCAGCAGCTTGGAATTCCGAGGACCCCAGCATTTT CASSLEFRGPQHF
- TRBJ2-7 TRBV5-1 - TGCGCCAGCAGCTTGCGCAGGGGCGAGCAGTACTTC CASSLRRGEQYF
TRBD2 TRBJ2-7 TRBV5-4 - TGTGCCAGCAGCACCAGACTTAGCGGGGGGGCCCTAAACTACGAGCAGTACTTC CASSTRLSGGALNYEQYF
- TRBJ1-3 TRBV5-6 - TGTGCCAGCAGCAGAGATAGAAACACCATATATTTT CASSRDRNTIYF
- TRBJ2-5 TRBV6-5 - TGTGCCAGCAGTTACTCGAGGGAGACCCAGTACTTC CASSYSRETQYF
- TRBJ1-1 TRBV18 few TGTGCCAGCTCAAAGGACAAGAGCACTGAAGCTTTCTTT CASSKDKSTEAFF
TRBD1 TRBJ2-5 TRBV16 once TGTGCCAGCAGCCTAGGACAGGGGACCCCAGAGACCCAGTACTTC CASSLGQGTPETQYF
- TRBJ1-1 TRBV5-4 - TGTGCCAGCCAGTTAGGGGCGGTGAACACTGAAGCTTTCTTT CASQLGAVNTEAFF
TRBD1 TRBJ2-2 TRBV5-1 - TGCGCCAGCAGCTTGGGTCCGGGACAGGGGGCGACCGGGGAGCTGTTTTTT CASSLGPGQGATGELFF
- TRBJ1-2 TRBV2 - TGTGCCAGCACCCCCCGGCAGGGGACTGGCTACACCTTC CASTPRQGTGYTF
TRBD1 TRBJ2-7 TRBV7-8 - TGTGCCAGCAGCCCCCCCTACAGGACAGGGGGGGTCTACGAGCAGTACTTC CASSPPYRTGGVYEQYF
TRBD1 TRBJ1-6 TRBV19 - TGTGCCAGTAGTATAATGACAGGGGATAATTCACCCCTCCACTTT CASSIMTGDNSPLHF
- TRBJ2-7 TRBV29-1 - TGCAGCGTTGGCCAGGGGGGCGAGCAGTACTTC CSVGQGGEQYF
TRBD1 TRBJ2-7 TRBV5-5 - TGTGCCAGCAGCTTGGCCCCGACAGGGGCCTACGAGCAGTACTTC CASSLAPTGAYEQYF
TRBD2 TRBJ2-1 TRBV10-3 - TGTGCCAGCTACCGGGACTACGGCTACAATGAGCAGTTCTTC CASYRDYGYNEQFF
TRBD1 TRBJ1-1 TRBV13 - TGTGCCAGCAGGCCGGGACAGAGGCCAGGTGAAGCTTTCTTT CASRPGQRPGEAFF
- TRBJ1-2 TRBV6-5 - TGTGCCAGCAGCAGCGGGTCCTTCTATGGCTACACCTTC CASSSGSFYGYTF
- TRBJ2-4 TRBV10-2 - TGCGCCAGCGCTGACTCTGGGGGCCGGGGAAACATTCAGTACTTC CASADSGGRGNIQYF
- TRBJ1-4 TRBV6-4 - TGTGCCAGCAGTGAGCAGGGAGGGGAAAAACTGTTTTTT CASSEQGGEKLFF
TRBD2 TRBJ2-5 TRBV30 - TGTGCCTGCAGACTAGCGGGGGTTCGGGAGACCCAGTACTTC CACRLAGVRETQYF
- TRBJ1-1 TRBV7-7 once TGTGCTAGCAGCTTAGATAGGAACACTGAAGCTTTCTTT CASSLDRNTEAFF
- TRBJ2-7 TRBV18 - TGTGCCAGCTCACCACTTCGGTCAGGGGGGTGGATCCACGAGCAGTACTTC CASSPLRSGGWIHEQYF
- TRBJ2-7 TRBV29-1 once TGCAGCGTTGAAGGGGGCCCCACCTACGAGCAGTACTTC CSVEGGPTYEQYF
- TRBJ2-6 TRBV2 - TGTGCCAGCAGAGGGGACACTCGCTCTGGGGCCAACGTCCTGACTTTC CASRGDTRSGANVLTF
TRBD1 TRBJ2-7 TRBV10-3 - TGTGCCATCAGTGAGTCAGACAGGGGAGGAAGCGAGCAGTACTTC CAISESDRGGSEQYF
TRBD1 TRBJ2-7 TRBV6-5 - TGTGCCAGCAGTTACGGACAGGGTTCGGGCGAGCAGTACTTC CASSYGQGSGEQYF
- TRBJ1-4 TRBV5-4 medium-sized TGTGCCAGCAGCTCCACCAACGGTGAAAAACTGTTTTTT CASSSTNGEKLFF
- TRBJ1-3 TRBV18 - TGTGCCAGCTCACCGGACATATTCTCTGGAAACACCATATATTTT CASSPDIFSGNTIYF
- TRBJ1-1 TRBV5-4 - TGTGCCAGCAGCGTCGACTTAAACCGGGTGAACACTGAAGCTTTCTTT CASSVDLNRVNTEAFF
TRBD2 TRBJ2-3 TRBV29-1 - TGCAGCGTTGATTTGCGGGGGAACACAGATACGCAGTATTTT CSVDLRGNTDTQYF
- TRBJ2-7 TRBV7-2 - TGTGCCAGCAGCTTAAGGGACATCTACGAGCAGTACTTC CASSLRDIYEQYF
- TRBJ2-5 TRBV5-4 - TGTGCCAGCAGCGCCGGCGGCAAACAAGAGACCCAGTACTTC CASSAGGKQETQYF
- TRBJ2-7 TRBV7-2 - TGTGCCAGCAGCTTATCGGGACAAGCGTACGAGCAGTACTTC CASSLSGQAYEQYF
TRBD1 TRBJ2-2 TRBV30 - TGTGCCTGGAGTGTGGCCAGGGGGCATACCGGGGAGCTGTTTTTT CAWSVARGHTGELFF
- TRBJ1-5 TRBV30 few TGTGCCTGGAGTGTACGTGAGCGTCAGCCCCAGCATTTT CAWSVRERQPQHF
TRBD2 TRBJ2-7 TRBV7-6 - TGTGCCAGCAGCTTAGGCCTCTCATTGGCGGGAGGGCCAGACCAGTACTTC CASSLGLSLAGGPDQYF
- TRBJ2-1 TRBV29-1 - TGCAGCGCCCCCGGGAACGTTGGGAGCAATGAGCAGTTCTTC CSAPGNVGSNEQFF
TRBD2 TRBJ2-3 TRBV5-4 - TGTGCCAGCAGCTCAAAGCGGGAAGGGGCAGATACGCAGTATTTT CASSSKREGADTQYF
TRBD2 TRBJ2-3 TRBV13 - TGTGCCAGCAGTTTAATAGCGGGAGGGGACGCAGATACGCAGTATTTT CASSLIAGGDADTQYF
- TRBJ1-2 TRBV9 - TGTGCCAGCAGCGTGGCAGGGGATGCTGGCTACACCTTC CASSVAGDAGYTF
TRBD2 TRBJ2-7 TRBV15 once TGTGCCACCAGCGCGCCGGGGGGGGGTGCCGGGCAGTACTTC CATSAPGGGAGQYF
- TRBJ1-1 TRBV25-1 - TGTGCCAGCAGTGTAGACAGCCCTACTGAAGCTTTCTTT CASSVDSPTEAFF
- TRBJ1-6 TRBV27 - TGTGCCAGCAGCCCGCTACATTCACCCCTCCACTTT CASSPLHSPLHF
TRBD1 TRBJ1-1 TRBV19 - TGTGCCAGTAGGTTACAGGGGGCCAACACTGAAGCTTTCTTT CASRLQGANTEAFF
TRBD2 TRBJ2-3 TRBV10-1 - TGCGCCAGCAGTGAGTCGATGCGGGGGACCAGCACAGATACGCAGTATTTT CASSESMRGTSTDTQYF